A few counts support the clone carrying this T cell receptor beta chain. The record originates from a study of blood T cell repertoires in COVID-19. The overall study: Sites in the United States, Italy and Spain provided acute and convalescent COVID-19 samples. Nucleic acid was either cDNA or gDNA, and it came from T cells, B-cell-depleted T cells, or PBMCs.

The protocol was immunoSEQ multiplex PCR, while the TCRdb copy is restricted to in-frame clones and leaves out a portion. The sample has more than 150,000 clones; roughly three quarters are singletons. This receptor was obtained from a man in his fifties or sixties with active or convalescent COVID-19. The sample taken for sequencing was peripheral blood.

The CDR3 region is CASSLSLVRAEAFF. The CDR3 DNA reads TGTGCCAGCAGCTTATCCTTGGTCCGCGCTGAAGCTTTCTTT. The chain combines TRBV11-2 with TRBJ1-1; D gene unclear. The CDR3 totals 14 residues. V gave up 2 bases and J gave up 6 bases, with 13 bases separating them. Germline V gene lookup returns CDR1 SGHAT and CDR2 FQNNGV.